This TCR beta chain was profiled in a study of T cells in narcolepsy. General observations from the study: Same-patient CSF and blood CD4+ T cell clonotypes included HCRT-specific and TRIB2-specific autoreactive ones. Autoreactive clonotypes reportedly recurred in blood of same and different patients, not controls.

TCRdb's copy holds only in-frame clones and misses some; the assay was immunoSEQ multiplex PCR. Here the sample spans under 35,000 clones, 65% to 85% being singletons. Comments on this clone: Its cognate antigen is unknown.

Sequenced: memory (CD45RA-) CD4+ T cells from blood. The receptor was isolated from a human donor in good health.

CDR3 loop: CASKEQGPSSTIYF. As DNA, the CDR3 is TGTGCCAGTAAGGAACAGGGCCCCTCCAGCACCATATATTTT. The J gene is TRBJ1-3, the V gene TRBV19, with D perhaps matching TRBD1 (6 bases). Trimming shortened V by 7 bases and J by 9 bases, and 19 bases separated the two germline ends. The CDR3 loop spans 14 amino acids. CDR1 is LNHDA and CDR2 is SQIVND in the germline V gene (reference sequence). The complete variable domain, with remaining parts taken from reference TRBV19 and TRBJ1-3, reads DGGITQSPKYLFRKEGQNVTLSCEQNLNHDAMYWYRQDPGQGLRLIYYSQIVNDFQKGDIAEGYSVSREKKESFPLTVTSAQKNPTAFYLCASKEQGPSSTIYFGEGSWLTVV.